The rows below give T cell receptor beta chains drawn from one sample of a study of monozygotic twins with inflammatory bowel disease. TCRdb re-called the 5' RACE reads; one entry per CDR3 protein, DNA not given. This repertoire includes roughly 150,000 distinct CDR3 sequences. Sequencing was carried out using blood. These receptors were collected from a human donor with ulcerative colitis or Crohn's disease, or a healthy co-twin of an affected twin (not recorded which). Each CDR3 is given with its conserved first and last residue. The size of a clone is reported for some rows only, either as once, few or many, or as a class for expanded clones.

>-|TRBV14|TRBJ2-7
CASSQGGAGVFTYEQYF
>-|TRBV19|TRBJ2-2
CASRTTDRSTGELFF
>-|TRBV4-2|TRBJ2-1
CASSLRDHNNEQFF
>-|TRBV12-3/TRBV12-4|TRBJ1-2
CASTSLPGRGYVGYTF
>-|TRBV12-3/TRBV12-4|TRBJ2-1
CASSPKGASSYNEQFF
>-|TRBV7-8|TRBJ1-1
CASSFLQRRDTEAFF
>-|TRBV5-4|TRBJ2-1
CASSLTSDPYNEQFF
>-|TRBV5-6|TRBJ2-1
CASSSGHPSYNEQFF
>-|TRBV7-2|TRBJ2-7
CASSHQITHYEQYF
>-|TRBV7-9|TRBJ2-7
CASSLEISYEQYF
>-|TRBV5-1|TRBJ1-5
CASSLGGGGWDNQPQHF
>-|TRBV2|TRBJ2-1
CASSSQGQWAYNEQFF
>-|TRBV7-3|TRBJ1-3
CASSPDRAGNTIYF
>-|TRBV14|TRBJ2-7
CASSQPGGTSGSAYEQYF
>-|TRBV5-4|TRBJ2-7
CASSLDRGDEQYF
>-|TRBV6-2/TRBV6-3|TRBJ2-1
CASKRRVIVGTGTNEQFF
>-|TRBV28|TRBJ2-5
CASSSPGQGFETQYF
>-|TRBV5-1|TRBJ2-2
CASSLSAGVVRNTGELFF
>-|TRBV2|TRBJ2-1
CASSESERTSKFF
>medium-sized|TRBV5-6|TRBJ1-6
CASSAGRNNSPLHF
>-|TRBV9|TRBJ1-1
CASSVGAGNGEAFF
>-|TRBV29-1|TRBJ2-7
CSARRGVAGTYEQYF
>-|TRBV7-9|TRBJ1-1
CASSLRVTEAFF
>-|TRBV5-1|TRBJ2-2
CASSAIEDTGELFF
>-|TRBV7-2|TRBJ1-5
CASSPRTGAYSNQPQHF
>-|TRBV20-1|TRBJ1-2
CSAPRDYGYTF
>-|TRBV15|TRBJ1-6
CATSRETGGGLNSPLHF
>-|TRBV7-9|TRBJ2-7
CASSLGLAGGQYF
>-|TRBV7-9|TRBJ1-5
CASSLAQGPQHF
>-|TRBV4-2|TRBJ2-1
CASSRFPGLAGGFGVRSYNEQFF
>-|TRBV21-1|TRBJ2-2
CASSGGSATRDTGELFF
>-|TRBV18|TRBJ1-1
CASSPTGPGGDTEAFF
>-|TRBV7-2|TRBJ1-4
CASSLGGRGLEKLFF
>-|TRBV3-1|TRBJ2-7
CASSPTLLKLKQYF
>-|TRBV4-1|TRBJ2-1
CASSQVTSGSYNEQFF
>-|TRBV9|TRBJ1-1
CASSVAVGQGVLNTEAFF
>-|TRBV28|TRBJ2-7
CASSSKRFIESYEQYF
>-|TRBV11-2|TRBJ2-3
CASSPDWGPPFGDTQYF
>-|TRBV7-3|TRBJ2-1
CATQGAHINNEQFF
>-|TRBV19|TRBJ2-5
CASSIVSGKETQYF
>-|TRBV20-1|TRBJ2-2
CSARRQPYTGELFF
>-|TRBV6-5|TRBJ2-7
CASSYPGQGFYEQYF
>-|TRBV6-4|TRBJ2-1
CASRTGRGTSGSTHNEQFF
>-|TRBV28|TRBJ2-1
CASSLRALGSYNEQFF
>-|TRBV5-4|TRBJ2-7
CASSPGGRTYEQYF